Listed here are 3 T cell receptor beta chains from one sample, sequenced in a study of T-cell memory formation after mild COVID-19. TCRdb recomputed calls from the 5' RACE reads with MiXCR, one row per CDR3 protein. The profile shows under 700,000 distinct CDR3 sequences, around 20% of them singletons. Sample: PBMCs or a T cell subset sorted from them (not recorded which). The origin of the receptors is an adult woman who had mild COVID-19 (a few samples of this study predate the infection). Cell type and time point are not known.

There are a few counts of this clonotype. The chain has TRBV7-2 and TRBJ1-2; 9 bases agree with TRBD1. This CDR3 has 15 residues. Germline CDR1 reads SGHTA; CDR2 reads FQGNSA. V lost 3 bases to trimming and J lost 4 bases; unmatched junction nucleotides: 6. CDR3 region: CASSFPQGALYGYTF. The CDR3 DNA reads TGTGCCAGCAGCTTTCCACAGGGGGCTCTCTATGGCTACACCTTC.

This clonotype was observed a few times. This sequence joins TRBV24-1 and TRBJ2-3, with TRBD2 identical over 13 bases. Germline CDR1 KGHDR, CDR2 SFDVKD. The CDR3 length is 17 residues. The trim removed 5 bases at V and 5 bases at J, leaving 9 bases unmatched. The CDR3 sequence: CATSGPAGLAGEDTQYF. CDR3 nucleotide sequence: TGTGCCACCAGTGGGCCAGCCGGACTAGCGGGGGAAGATACGCAGTATTTT.

This clonotype has only a few counts. The chain links TRBV4-3 to TRBJ1-6, with unresolved D. V lost 1 base and J 9 bases, leaving 22 bases between the germline ends. The germline gives CDR1 LGHNA, CDR2 YSLEER. The CDR3 length is 18 residues. CDR3 region: CASSQVLGSEILGSPLHF. The CDR3 region has the DNA TGCGCCAGCAGCCAAGTTTTGGGCAGCGAGATTTTGGGTTCACCCCTCCACTTT.